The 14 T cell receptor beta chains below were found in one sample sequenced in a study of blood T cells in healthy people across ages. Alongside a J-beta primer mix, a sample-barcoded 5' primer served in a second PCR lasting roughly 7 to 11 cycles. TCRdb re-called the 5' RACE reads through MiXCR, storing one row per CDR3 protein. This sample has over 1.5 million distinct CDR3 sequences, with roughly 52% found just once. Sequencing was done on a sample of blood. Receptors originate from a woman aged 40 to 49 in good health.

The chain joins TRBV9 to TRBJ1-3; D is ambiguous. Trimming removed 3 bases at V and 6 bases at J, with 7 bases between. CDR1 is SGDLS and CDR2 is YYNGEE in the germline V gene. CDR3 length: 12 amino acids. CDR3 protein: CASSATENTIYF. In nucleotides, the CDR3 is TGTGCCAGCAGCGCCACCGAAAACACCATATATTTT.

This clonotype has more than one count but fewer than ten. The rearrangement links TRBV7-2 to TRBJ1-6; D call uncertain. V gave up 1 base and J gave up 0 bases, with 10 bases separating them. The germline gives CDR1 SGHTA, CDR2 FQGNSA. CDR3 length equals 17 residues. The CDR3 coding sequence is TGTGCCAGCAGCTTAGGGTACAGAAGCTCCTATAATTCACCCCTCCACTTT. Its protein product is CASSLGYRSSYNSPLHF.

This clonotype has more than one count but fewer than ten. CDR3 bases: TGTGCCAGCAGTTACGACTTGGACAGGGCGAAGCAGTACTTC. It encodes CASSYDLDRAKQYF. The chain has TRBV12-3 or TRBV12-4 and TRBJ2-7, with 8 nucleotides matching TRBD1. V lost 4 bases and J lost 8; bases outside the gene matches: 10. The CDR3 length is 14 residues.

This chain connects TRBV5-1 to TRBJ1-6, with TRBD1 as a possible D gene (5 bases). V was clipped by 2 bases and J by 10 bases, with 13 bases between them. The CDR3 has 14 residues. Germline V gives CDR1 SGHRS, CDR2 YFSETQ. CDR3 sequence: CASSFAGNQSPLHF. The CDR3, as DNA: TGCGCCAGCAGCTTCGCAGGGAACCAATCACCCCTCCACTTT.

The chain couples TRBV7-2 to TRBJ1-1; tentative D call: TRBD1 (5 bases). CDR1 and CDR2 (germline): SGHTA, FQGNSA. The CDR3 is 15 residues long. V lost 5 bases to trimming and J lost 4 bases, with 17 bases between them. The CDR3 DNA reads TGTGCCAGCAGCCGACTGCAGGGTCGGAGCACTGAAGCTTTCTTT. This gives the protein CASSRLQGRSTEAFF.

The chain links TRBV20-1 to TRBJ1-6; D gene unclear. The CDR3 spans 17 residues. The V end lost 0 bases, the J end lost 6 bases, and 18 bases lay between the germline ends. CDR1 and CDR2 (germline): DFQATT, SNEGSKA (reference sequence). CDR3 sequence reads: CSARDRASSTGNSPLHF. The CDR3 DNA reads TGCAGTGCTAGAGATCGTGCCAGTTCAACTGGTAATTCACCCCTCCACTTT.

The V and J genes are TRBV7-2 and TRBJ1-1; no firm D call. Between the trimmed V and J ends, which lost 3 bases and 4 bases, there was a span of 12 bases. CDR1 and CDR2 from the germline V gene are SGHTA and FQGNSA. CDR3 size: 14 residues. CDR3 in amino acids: CASSFSGRSTEAFF. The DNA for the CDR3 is TGTGCCAGCAGCTTCTCGGGGAGGAGCACTGAAGCTTTCTTT.

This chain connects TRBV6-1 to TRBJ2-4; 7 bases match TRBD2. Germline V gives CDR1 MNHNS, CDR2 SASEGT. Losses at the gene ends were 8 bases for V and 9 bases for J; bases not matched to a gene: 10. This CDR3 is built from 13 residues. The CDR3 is CASLEGWGGIQYF. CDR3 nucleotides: TGTGCCAGCTTAGAGGGGTGGGGGGGCATTCAGTACTTC.

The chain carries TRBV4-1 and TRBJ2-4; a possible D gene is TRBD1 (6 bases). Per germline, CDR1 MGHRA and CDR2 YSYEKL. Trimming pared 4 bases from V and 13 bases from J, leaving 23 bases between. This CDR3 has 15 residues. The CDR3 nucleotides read TGCGCCAGCAGCCCATCTTGGACAGACAACAATGAGCAGTACTTC. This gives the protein CASSPSWTDNNEQYF.

The CDR3 DNA follows: TGTGCCAGCAGGGGGGTAACCGGGACACCCCAAGAGACCCAGTACTTC. It codes for CASRGVTGTPQETQYF. The chain combines TRBV6-6 with TRBJ2-5, with a tentative D call TRBD1 (6 bases). In germline, CDR1 is MNHNY, CDR2 SVGAGI (reference sequence). CDR3 length: 16 amino acids. V lost 6 bases and J lost 1, with 18 bases in between.

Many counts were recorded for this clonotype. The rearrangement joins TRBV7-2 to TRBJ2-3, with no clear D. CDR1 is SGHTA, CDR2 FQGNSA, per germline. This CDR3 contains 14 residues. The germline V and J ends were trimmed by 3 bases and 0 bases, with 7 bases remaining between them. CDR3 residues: CASSFSTSTDTQYF. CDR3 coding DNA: TGTGCCAGCAGCTTTTCCACCAGCACAGATACGCAGTATTTT. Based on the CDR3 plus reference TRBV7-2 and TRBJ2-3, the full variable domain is GAGVSQSPSNKVTEKGKDVELRCDPISGHTALYWYRQSLGQGLEFLIYFQGNSAPDKSGLPSDRFSAERTGGSVSTLTIQRTQQEDSAVYLCASSFSTSTDTQYFGPGTRLTVL.

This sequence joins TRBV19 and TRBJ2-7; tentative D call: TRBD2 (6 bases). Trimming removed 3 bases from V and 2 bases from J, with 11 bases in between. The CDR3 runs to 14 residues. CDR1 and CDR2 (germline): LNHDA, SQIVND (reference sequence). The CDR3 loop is CASSMGGSPYEQYF. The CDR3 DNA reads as TGTGCCAGTAGTATGGGGGGTTCCCCCTACGAGCAGTACTTC.

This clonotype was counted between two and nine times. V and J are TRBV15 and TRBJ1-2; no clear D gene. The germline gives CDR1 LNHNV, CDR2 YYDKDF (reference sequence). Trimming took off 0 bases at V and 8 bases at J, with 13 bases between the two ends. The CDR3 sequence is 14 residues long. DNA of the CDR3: TGTGCCACCAGCAGAGATGGGCCACCAAGGGGCTACACCTTC. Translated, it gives CATSRDGPPRGYTF. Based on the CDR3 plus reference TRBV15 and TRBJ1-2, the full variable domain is DAMVIQNPRYQVTQFGKPVTLSCSQTLNHNVMYWYQQKSSQAPKLLFHYYDKDFNNEADTPDNFQSRRPNTSFCFLDIRSPGLGDTAMYLCATSRDGPPRGYTFGSGTRLTVV.

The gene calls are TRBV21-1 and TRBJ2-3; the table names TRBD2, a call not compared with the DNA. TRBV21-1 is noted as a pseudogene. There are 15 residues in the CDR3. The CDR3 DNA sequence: TGTGCCAATGAAAGGGAGGGGGAGAGGTTGGATACGCAGTATTTT. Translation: CANEREGERLDTQYF.